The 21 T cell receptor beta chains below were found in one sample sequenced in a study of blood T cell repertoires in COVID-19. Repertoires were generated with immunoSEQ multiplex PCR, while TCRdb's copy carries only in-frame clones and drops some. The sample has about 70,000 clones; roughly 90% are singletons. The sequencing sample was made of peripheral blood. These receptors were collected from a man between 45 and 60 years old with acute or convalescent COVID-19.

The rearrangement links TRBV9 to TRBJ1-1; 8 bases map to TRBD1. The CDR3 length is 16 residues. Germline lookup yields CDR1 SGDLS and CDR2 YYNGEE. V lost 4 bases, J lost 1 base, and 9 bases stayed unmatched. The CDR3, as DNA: TGTGCCAGCAGCCCAGCTGGACAGGGAGGGAACACTGAAGCTTTCTTT. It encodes CASSPAGQGGNTEAFF.

CDR3 amino acids: CATVPGQGTGELFF. CDR3 DNA sequence: TGTGCCACCGTACCGGGACAGGGAACCGGGGAGCTGTTTTTT. The rearrangement joins TRBV28 to TRBJ2-2, with 9 nucleotides matching TRBD1. In germline, CDR1 is MDHEN, CDR2 SYDVKM. This CDR3 region has 14 residues. V was pared by 10 bases and J by 5 bases, with 8 bases of the junction left unmatched.

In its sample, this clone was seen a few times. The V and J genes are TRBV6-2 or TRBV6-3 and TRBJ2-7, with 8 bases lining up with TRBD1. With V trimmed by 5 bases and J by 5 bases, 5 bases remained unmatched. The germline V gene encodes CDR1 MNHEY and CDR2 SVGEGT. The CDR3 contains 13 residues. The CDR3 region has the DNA TGTGCCAGCAGTAACCGGGACAGGCACGAGCAGTACGTC. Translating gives CASSNRDRHEQYV.

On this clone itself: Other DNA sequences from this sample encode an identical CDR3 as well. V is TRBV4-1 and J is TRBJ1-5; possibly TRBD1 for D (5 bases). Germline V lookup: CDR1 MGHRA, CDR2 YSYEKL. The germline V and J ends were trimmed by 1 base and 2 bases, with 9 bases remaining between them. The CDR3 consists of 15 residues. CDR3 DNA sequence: TGCGCCAGCAGCCAAGTTTCGGGGGGCAATCAGCCCCAGCATTTT. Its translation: CASSQVSGGNQPQHF.

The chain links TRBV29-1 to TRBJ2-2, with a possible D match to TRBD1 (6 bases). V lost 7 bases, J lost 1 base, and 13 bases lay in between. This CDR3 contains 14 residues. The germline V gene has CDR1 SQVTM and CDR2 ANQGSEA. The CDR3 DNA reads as TGCAGCGCGAGCCCGGGACAGAACACCGGGGAGCTGTTTTTT. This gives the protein CSASPGQNTGELFF.

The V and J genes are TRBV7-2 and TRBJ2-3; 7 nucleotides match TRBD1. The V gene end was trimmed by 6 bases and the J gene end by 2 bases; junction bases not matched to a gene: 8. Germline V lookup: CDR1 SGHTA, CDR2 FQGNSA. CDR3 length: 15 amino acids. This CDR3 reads CASRPRGGYTDTQYF. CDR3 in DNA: TGTGCCAGCAGACCTAGAGGGGGCTACACAGATACGCAGTATTTT.

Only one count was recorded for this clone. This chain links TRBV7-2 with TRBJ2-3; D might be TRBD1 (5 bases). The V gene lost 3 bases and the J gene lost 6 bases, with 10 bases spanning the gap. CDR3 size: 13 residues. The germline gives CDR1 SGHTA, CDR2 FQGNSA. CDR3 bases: TGTGCCAGCAGCTTCATTGGGGCCGATACGCAGTATTTT. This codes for CASSFIGADTQYF.

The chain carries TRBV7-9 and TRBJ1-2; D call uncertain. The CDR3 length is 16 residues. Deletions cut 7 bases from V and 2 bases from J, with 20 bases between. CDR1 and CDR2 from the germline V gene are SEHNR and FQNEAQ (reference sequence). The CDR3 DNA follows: TGTGCCAGCAAAGGAGGGATGGCCGTATCGAACTATGGCTACACCTTC. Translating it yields CASKGGMAVSNYGYTF.

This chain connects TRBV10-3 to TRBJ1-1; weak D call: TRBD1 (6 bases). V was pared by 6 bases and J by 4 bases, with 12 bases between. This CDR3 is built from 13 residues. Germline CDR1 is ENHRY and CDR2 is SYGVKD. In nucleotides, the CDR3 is TGTGCCATCAGCCCGACAGGATCCACTGAAGCTTTCTTT. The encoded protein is CAISPTGSTEAFF.

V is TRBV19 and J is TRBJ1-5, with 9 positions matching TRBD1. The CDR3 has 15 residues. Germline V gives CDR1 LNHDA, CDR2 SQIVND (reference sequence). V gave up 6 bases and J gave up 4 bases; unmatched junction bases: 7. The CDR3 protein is CASRLGTGRNQPQHF. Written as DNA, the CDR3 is TGTGCCAGTAGATTGGGGACAGGGAGGAATCAGCCCCAGCATTTT.

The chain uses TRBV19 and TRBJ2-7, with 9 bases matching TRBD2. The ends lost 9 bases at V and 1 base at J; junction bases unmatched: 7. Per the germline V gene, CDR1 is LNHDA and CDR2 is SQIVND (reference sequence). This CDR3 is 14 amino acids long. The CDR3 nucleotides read TGTGCCAGCAGCAATAGCGGGAGTTCCTACGAGCAGTACTTC. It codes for CASSNSGSSYEQYF.

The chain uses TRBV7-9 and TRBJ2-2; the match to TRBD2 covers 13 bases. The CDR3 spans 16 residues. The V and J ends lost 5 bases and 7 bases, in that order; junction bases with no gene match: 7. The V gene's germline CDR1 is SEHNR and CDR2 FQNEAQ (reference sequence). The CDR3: CASSRGTSGIGGELFF. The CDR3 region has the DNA TGTGCCAGCAGCCGGGGGACTAGCGGGATTGGCGGGGAGCTGTTTTTT.

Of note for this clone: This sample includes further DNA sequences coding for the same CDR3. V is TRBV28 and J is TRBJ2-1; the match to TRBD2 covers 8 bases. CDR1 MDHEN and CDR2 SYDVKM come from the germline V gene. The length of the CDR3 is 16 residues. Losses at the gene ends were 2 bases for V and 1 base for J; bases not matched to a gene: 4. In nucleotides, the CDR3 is TGTGCCAGCAGTTTACGCGGGGGGTCTTCCTACAATGAGCAGTTCTTC. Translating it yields CASSLRGGSSYNEQFF. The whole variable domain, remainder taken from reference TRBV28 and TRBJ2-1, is DVKVTQSSRYLVKRTGEKVFLECVQDMDHENMFWYRQDPGLGLRLIYFSYDVKMKEKGDIPEGYSVSREKKERFSLILESASTNQTSMYLCASSLRGGSSYNEQFFGPGTRLTVL.

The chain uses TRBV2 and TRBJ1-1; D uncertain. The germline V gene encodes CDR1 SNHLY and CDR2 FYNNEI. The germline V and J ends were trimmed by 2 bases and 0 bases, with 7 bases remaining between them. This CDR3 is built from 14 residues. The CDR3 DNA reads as TGTGCCAGCAGTGAAACGGTTATGAACACTGAAGCTTTCTTT. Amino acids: CASSETVMNTEAFF.

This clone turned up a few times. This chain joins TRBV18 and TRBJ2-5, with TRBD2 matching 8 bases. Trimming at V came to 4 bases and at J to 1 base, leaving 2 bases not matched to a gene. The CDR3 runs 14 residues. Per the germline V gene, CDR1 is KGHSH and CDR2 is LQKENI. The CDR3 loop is CASSRGLAQETQYF. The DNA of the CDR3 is TGTGCCAGCTCACGAGGACTAGCCCAAGAGACCCAGTACTTC.

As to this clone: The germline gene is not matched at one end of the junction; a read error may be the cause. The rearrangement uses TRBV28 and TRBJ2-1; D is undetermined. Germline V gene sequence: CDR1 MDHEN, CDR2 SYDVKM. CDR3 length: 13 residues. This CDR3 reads CACSPSSYNEQFF. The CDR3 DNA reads TGTGCCTGCAGTCCGTCCTCCTACAATGAGCAGTTCTTC. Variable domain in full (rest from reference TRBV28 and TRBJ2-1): DVKVTQSSRYLVKRTGEKVFLECVQDMDHENMFWYRQDPGLGLRLIYFSYDVKMKEKGDIPEGYSVSREKKERFSLILESASTNQTSMYLCACSPSSYNEQFFGPGTRLTVL.

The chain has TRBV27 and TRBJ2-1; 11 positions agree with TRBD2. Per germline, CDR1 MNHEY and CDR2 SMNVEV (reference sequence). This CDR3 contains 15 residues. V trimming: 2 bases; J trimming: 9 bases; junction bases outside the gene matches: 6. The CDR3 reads CASSLALAGVREQFF. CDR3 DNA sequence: TGTGCCAGCAGTTTAGCACTAGCGGGAGTCCGTGAGCAGTTCTTC.

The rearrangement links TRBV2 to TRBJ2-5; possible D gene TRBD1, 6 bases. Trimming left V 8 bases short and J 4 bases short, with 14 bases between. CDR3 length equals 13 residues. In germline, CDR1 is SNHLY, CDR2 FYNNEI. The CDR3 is CASEGTGLETQYF. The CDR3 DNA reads TGTGCCAGCGAGGGAACAGGGCTAGAGACCCAGTACTTC. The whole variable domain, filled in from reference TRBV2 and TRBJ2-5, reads EPEVTQTPSHQVTQMGQEVILRCVPISNHLYFYWYRQILGQKVEFLVSFYNNEISEKSEIFDDQFSVERPDGSNFTLKIRSTKLEDSAMYFCASEGTGLETQYFGPGTRLLVL.

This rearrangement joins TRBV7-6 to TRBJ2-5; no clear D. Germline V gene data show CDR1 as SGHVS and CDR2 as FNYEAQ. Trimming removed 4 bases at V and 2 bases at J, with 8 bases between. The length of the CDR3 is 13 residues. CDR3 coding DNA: TGTGCCAGCAGCTCGACACTGCAAGAGACCCAGTACTTC. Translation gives CASSSTLQETQYF. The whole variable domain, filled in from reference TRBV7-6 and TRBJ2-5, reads GAGVSQSPRYKVTKRGQDVALRCDPISGHVSLYWYRQALGQGPEFLTYFNYEAQQDKSGLPNDRFSAERPEGSISTLTIQRTEQRDSAMYRCASSSTLQETQYFGPGTRLLVL.

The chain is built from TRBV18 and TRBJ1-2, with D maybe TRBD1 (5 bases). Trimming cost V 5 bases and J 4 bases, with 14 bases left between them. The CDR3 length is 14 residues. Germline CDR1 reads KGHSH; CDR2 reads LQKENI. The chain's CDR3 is CASSTRGQGYGYTF. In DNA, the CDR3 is TGTGCCAGCTCAACGCGCGGTCAGGGCTATGGCTACACCTTC.

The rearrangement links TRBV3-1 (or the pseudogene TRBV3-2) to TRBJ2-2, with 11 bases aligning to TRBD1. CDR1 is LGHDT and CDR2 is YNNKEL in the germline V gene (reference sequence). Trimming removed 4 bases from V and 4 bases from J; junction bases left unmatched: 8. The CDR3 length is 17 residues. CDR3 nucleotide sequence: TGTGCCAGCAGCCCCTTAACCGGGACAGGGGGCACCGGGGAGCTGTTTTTT. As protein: CASSPLTGTGGTGELFF.